Below, 20 T cell receptor beta chains from the same sample are listed, as sequenced in a study of technical replicates of blood from a handful of donors. TCRdb's table, derived via immunoSEQ multiplex PCR, lists solely in-frame clones and lacks some. This table has roughly 50,000 clones, around 96% appearing once. What was sequenced was PBMCs. The receptors shown here come from a human donor in good health. Some clones in this sample may be carry-over from other donors' samples.

The chain carries TRBV4-1 and TRBJ1-2; TRBD1 matches at 9 bases. V shed 3 bases and J 7 bases; nucleotides not matched to a gene: 18. Germline V gene data show CDR1 as MGHRA and CDR2 as YSYEKL. The length of the CDR3 is 18 residues. The CDR3 DNA reads as TGCGCCAGCAGCCACCAAAGGGCGGGGACAGGGAGGCGGGCTGGCTACACCTTC. Translated, it gives CASSHQRAGTGRRAGYTF.

This chain joins TRBV18 and TRBJ2-7; the D gene is possibly TRBD1 (6 bases). Germline CDR1 reads KGHSH; CDR2 reads LQKENI. V lost 3 bases and J lost 3, with 12 bases in between. The CDR3 has 14 residues. CDR3 loop: CASSPRTVSYEQYF. CDR3 nucleotide sequence: TGTGCCAGCTCACCCAGGACAGTGAGCTACGAGCAGTACTTC.

V is TRBV12-5 and J is TRBJ1-6, with unresolved D. Trimming took 4 bases from V and 13 from J, leaving 14 bases between them. Germline V lookup: CDR1 LGHNT, CDR2 FRNRAP. The CDR3 is made up of 13 amino acids. The CDR3: CASGSTTTAPLHF. The DNA of the CDR3 is TGTGCTAGTGGTTCGACGACAACCGCGCCCCTCCACTTT.

The CDR3 reads CASSAWTDWTSGMNNEQFF. The CDR3, as DNA: TGTGCCAGCAGCGCGTGGACAGATTGGACTAGCGGGATGAATAATGAGCAGTTCTTC. This rearrangement joins TRBV11-2 to TRBJ2-1; 12 bases are a match to TRBD2. V dropped 5 bases and J dropped 7; count of bases not matched to a gene: 18. Germline V gives CDR1 SGHAT, CDR2 FQNNGV. This CDR3 has 19 amino acids. Drawing the rest from reference TRBV11-2 and TRBJ2-1, the complete variable domain is EAGVAQSPRYKIIEKRQSVAFWCNPISGHATLYWYQQILGQGPKLLIQFQNNGVVDDSQLPKDRFSAERLKGVDSTLKIQPAKLEDSAVYLCASSAWTDWTSGMNNEQFFGPGTRLTVL.

This clone was seen only once. The chain couples TRBV18 to TRBJ1-3; the D gene is possibly TRBD1 (5 bases). In germline, CDR1 is KGHSH, CDR2 LQKENI. V lost 4 bases to trimming and J lost 0 bases, with 10 bases between them. CDR3 length equals 15 residues. This CDR3 reads CASSRTRDSGNTIYF. CDR3 in DNA: TGTGCCAGCTCACGAACCAGGGACTCTGGAAACACCATATATTTT.

The sample holds a few counts of this clone. This chain connects TRBV13 to TRBJ1-2, with TRBD1 as a possible D gene (6 bases). Between the trimmed V and J ends, which lost 7 bases and 8 bases, there was a span of 17 bases. The CDR3 has 13 residues. CDR1 is PRHDT and CDR2 is FYEKMQ in the germline V gene (reference sequence). CDR3 coding DNA: TGTGCCAGCACCTCCAGGACAGAAGGAGGCTACACCTTC. It yields the protein CASTSRTEGGYTF.

J is TRBJ1-1 and V is TRBV7-9, with TRBD1 matching over 7 bases. The CDR3 contains 14 residues. The trim removed 5 bases at V and 5 bases at J, leaving 8 bases unmatched. CDR1 is SEHNR and CDR2 is FQNEAQ in the germline V gene (reference sequence). In nucleotides, the CDR3 is TGTGCCAGCAGCCCAGAAGGGGGCCGAACTGAAGCTTTCTTT. It encodes CASSPEGGRTEAFF.

The rearrangement uses TRBV5-6 and TRBJ1-2; tentative D call: TRBD1 (5 bases). V dropped 2 bases and J dropped 8 bases, with 13 bases sitting between them. The CDR3 has 13 residues. Germline loops: CDR1 SGHDT, CDR2 YYEEEE. CDR3 bases: TGTGCCAGCAGCTTTGGCAGGGCCGCGGGCTACACCTTC. Translation gives CASSFGRAAGYTF.

The V and J genes are TRBV5-6 and TRBJ2-1, with 7 bases that match TRBD1. The CDR3 extends over 14 amino acids. Germline V lookup: CDR1 SGHDT, CDR2 YYEEEE. Trimming cost V 3 bases and J 9 bases; bases outside gene matches: 9. Here the CDR3 DNA reads TGTGCCAGCAGCTGGGGACAGCCCTTGGTTGAGCAGTTCTTC. As protein: CASSWGQPLVEQFF.

V gene TRBV6-5 combines with J gene TRBJ1-2; TRBD1 agrees at 7 bases. V lost 0 bases and J lost 7; bases outside the gene matches: 5. The CDR3 loop spans 14 amino acids. Germline loops: CDR1 MNHEY, CDR2 SVGAGI. The CDR3 loop reads CASSYSVQGLGYTF. The DNA for the CDR3 is TGTGCCAGCAGTTACTCGGTACAGGGGCTTGGCTACACCTTC.

The gene calls are TRBV4-3 and TRBJ2-6; D not certain. The CDR3 is 18 residues long. Trimming shortened V by 1 base and J by 2 bases, and 15 bases separated the two germline ends. Germline CDR1 is LGHNA and CDR2 is YSLEER. CDR3 nucleotides: TGCGCCAGCAGCCAAGCCTCGTACTATGGAGCTGGGGCCAACGTCCTGACTTTC. Amino acid sequence: CASSQASYYGAGANVLTF.

The chain has TRBV7-3 and TRBJ2-3; D remains ambiguous. The V end lost 3 bases, the J end lost 1 base, and 5 bases lay between the germline ends. CDR1 is SGHTA and CDR2 is FQGTGA in the germline V gene. The CDR3 has 13 amino acids. The CDR3 DNA reads as TGTGCCAGCAGCTTGGGCCGCACAGATACGCAGTATTTT. It is translated as CASSLGRTDTQYF. The full variable domain, with the rest looked up from reference TRBV7-3 and TRBJ2-3, is GAGVSQTPSNKVTEKGKYVELRCDPISGHTALYWYRQSLGQGPEFLIYFQGTGAADDSGLPNDRFFAVRPEGSVSTLKIQRTERGDSAVYLCASSLGRTDTQYFGPGTRLTVL.

This chain joins TRBV6-7 and TRBJ2-7, with D maybe TRBD1 (5 bases). TRBV6-7 is designated an ORF whose function remains uncertain. The CDR3 consists of 14 residues. Trimming took off 5 bases at V and 0 bases at J, with 11 bases between the two ends. The CDR3 DNA reads as TGTGCCAGCAGTCAGACGACAGCCTCCTACGAGCAGTACTTC. Translation: CASSQTTASYEQYF.

This clone occurred once. The rearrangement links TRBV30 to TRBJ2-3; no firm D call. Trimming removed 0 bases from V and 0 bases from J, with 13 bases in between. Germline CDR1 reads GTSNPN; CDR2 reads SVGIG (reference sequence). CDR3 length: 16 amino acids. The CDR3 here is CAWSVFAVTSTDTQYF. The CDR3 DNA sequence: TGTGCCTGGAGTGTATTCGCGGTTACTAGCACAGATACGCAGTATTTT.

The V call is TRBV5-6, the J call TRBJ1-5; D not resolved. The V gene lost 1 base and the J gene lost 4 bases, with 9 bases spanning the gap. Germline V lookup: CDR1 SGHDT, CDR2 YYEEEE. The CDR3 is 14 amino acids. For the CDR3, the DNA is TGTGCCAGCAGCTTGTGGGCAACGAATCAGCCCCAGCATTTT. This codes for CASSLWATNQPQHF.

The chain employs TRBV4-1 and TRBJ1-6; D unresolved. V was cut by 1 base and J by 9 bases, with 16 bases left in between. The CDR3 has 16 amino acids. Germline V gene lookup returns CDR1 MGHRA and CDR2 YSYEKL. The DNA of the CDR3 is TGCGCCAGCAGCCAAGGCACCCCTCGACCGGGTTCACCCCTCCACTTT. Protein sequence: CASSQGTPRPGSPLHF.

The CDR3 region is CASSGALGLMTEAFF. The CDR3 bases are TGTGCCAGCAGCGGCGCACTGGGACTGATGACTGAAGCTTTCTTT. The chain carries TRBV5-8 and TRBJ1-1, with a tentative D call TRBD1 (5 bases). CDR3 length equals 15 residues. CDR1 is SGHTS and CDR2 is YDEGEE in the germline V gene. Trimming shortened V by 4 bases and J by 5 bases, and 18 bases separated the two germline ends.

This clone was recorded only once. CDR3 protein: CASSTREHGYTF. DNA for the CDR3: TGTGCCAGCAGCACCAGGGAACATGGCTACACCTTC. V and J are TRBV9 and TRBJ1-2; D might be TRBD1 (5 bases). The V gene lost 4 bases and the J gene lost 6 bases, with 10 bases spanning the gap. This CDR3 comprises 12 residues. Germline V gene sequence: CDR1 SGDLS, CDR2 YYNGEE.

The CDR3 DNA is TGTGCCAGCAGTTACGAAGGGGGGGCCAACACCATATATTTT. This sequence encodes CASSYEGGANTIYF. V and J are TRBV6-5 and TRBJ1-3; D perhaps matches TRBD1 (6 bases). The CDR3 covers 14 residues. The germline V gene encodes CDR1 MNHEY and CDR2 SVGAGI. Trimming took off 2 bases at V and 7 bases at J, with 12 bases between the two ends.

The genes are TRBV11-2 and TRBJ2-5, with a possible D match to TRBD1 (6 bases). Germline V CDR1 and CDR2: SGHAT, FQNNGV. Deletions cut 5 bases from V and 7 bases from J, with 23 bases between. CDR3 length: 16 residues. Here the CDR3 reads CASSPRGGHPLGTQYF. The DNA for the CDR3 is TGTGCCAGCAGCCCCCGAGGGGGACACCCATTGGGGACCCAGTACTTC. The full variable domain, its missing parts supplied by reference TRBV11-2 and TRBJ2-5, is EAGVAQSPRYKIIEKRQSVAFWCNPISGHATLYWYQQILGQGPKLLIQFQNNGVVDDSQLPKDRFSAERLKGVDSTLKIQPAKLEDSAVYLCASSPRGGHPLGTQYFGPGTRLLVL.